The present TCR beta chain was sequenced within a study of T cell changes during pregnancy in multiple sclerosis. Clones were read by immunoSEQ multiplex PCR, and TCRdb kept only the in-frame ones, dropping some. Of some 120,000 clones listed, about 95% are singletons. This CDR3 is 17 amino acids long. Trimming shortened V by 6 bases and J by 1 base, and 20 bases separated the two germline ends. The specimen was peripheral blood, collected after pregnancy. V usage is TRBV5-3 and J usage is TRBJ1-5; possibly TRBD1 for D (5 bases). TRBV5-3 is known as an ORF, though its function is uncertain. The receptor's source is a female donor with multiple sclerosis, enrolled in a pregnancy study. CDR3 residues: CARILNSGSWSNQPQHF. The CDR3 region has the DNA TGTGCCAGAATCCTAAATTCAGGGTCCTGGAGCAATCAGCCCCAGCATTTT.